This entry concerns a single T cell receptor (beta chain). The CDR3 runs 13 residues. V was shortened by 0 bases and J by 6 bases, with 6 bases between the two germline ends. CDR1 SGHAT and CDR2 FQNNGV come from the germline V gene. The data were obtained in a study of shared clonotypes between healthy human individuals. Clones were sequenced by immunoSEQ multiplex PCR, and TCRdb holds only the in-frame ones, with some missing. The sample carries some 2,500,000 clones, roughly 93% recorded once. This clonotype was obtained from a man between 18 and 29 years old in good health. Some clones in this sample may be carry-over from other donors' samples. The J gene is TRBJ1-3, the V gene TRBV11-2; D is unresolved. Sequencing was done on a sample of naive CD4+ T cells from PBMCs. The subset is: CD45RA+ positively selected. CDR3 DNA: TGTGCCAGCAGCTTAGAGGGTCAAAACACCATATATTTT. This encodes CASSLEGQNTIYF.